Included here is one TCR beta chain sequence, with context. After removal of 4 bases from V and 4 bases from J, the junction contained 7 bases not matched to a gene. This CDR3 is built from 15 residues. CDR1 is SGHNT and CDR2 is YYREEE in the germline V gene (reference sequence). The data are from a study of blood T cell repertoires in COVID-19. Clinical history reported by participants formed the basis on which cohorts were assigned. Donors in Cohort 3 counted as recovered after two negative PCRs, clearance, or symptom resolution. Sequenced by immunoSEQ multiplex PCR; TCRdb stores in-frame clones only, minus some. The table records more than 200,000 clones, more than 75% of them present only once.

What was sequenced was PBMCs or T cells enriched from blood (not recorded which). The receptor was isolated from a man aged 40-49 years who had recovered from COVID-19. This chain uses TRBV5-4 with TRBJ2-3; 9 nucleotides line up with TRBD2. CDR3 in DNA: TGTGCCAGCAGCCGTAGCGGGGGTACGTCAGATACGCAGTATTTT. Translating it yields CASSRSGGTSDTQYF.